This is a list of T cell receptor beta chains from one sample in a study of shared clonotypes between healthy human individuals. Assay: immunoSEQ multiplex PCR; the TCRdb copy retains only in-frame clones and omits some. The profile shows roughly 660,000 clones, about 90% of them singletons. The sequenced material came from memory CD8+ T cells from PBMCs. Receptors originate from a man aged 18 to 30 in good health. Some clones in this sample may be carry-over from other donors' samples. The conserved cysteine and the conserved F or W are not part of the CDR3 here. A row's size may be missing; if present it is once, few, many or a size class.

v_call	clone_size	j_call	cdr3_aa
TRBV7-6	-	TRBJ2-1	ASSPESGTSGRGSYNEQF
TRBV28	-	TRBJ2-1	ASSPTSGLSYNEQF
TRBV7-9	-	TRBJ2-1	ASSLPHEQF
TRBV11-2	-	TRBJ2-5	ASSLGLAEKETQY
TRBV28	many	TRBJ1-3	ASSEGTAINTIY
TRBV9	-	TRBJ1-5	ASSGGTGVGQPQH
TRBV11-2	-	TRBJ2-7	ASSLLRGGEQY
TRBV7-9	once	TRBJ1-6	ASSLASGQGSSYNSPLH
TRBV27	few	TRBJ1-1	ASRPVGGTEAF
TRBV2	-	TRBJ2-1	ASSRFEGVGNNEQF
TRBV7-7	once	TRBJ1-4	ASSPGSSPNEKLF
TRBV6-5	-	TRBJ2-1	ASGWSEQF
TRBV5-1	-	TRBJ2-6	ASSSGDLPPGANVLT
TRBV27	-	TRBJ2-3	ASRTRLAGGRSTQY
TRBV9	-	TRBJ2-1	ASSVDGLAGESPAYNEQF
TRBV13	-	TRBJ1-2	ASSLGTGGGYT
TRBV5-6	few	TRBJ2-7	ASSLTPRNIYEQY
TRBV27	-	TRBJ1-5	ASSLGPPLSKNQPQH
TRBV9	-	TRBJ1-1	ASSAWDRDKEGAF
TRBV4-2	-	TRBJ2-5	ASSQVGQGVRETQY
TRBV5-6	-	TRBJ1-5	ASSLAGLNQPQH
TRBV10-3	-	TRBJ1-2	AISGGQGLTYGYT
TRBV4-1	-	TRBJ1-4	ASSPVRTEYNEKLF
TRBV6-4	-	TRBJ1-2	ASRERLLTGHDYGYT
TRBV14	-	TRBJ1-1	ASSQVFVATEAF
TRBV4-3	-	TRBJ2-7	ASSDGILTDYEQY
TRBV9	-	TRBJ2-3	ASSGRTSVTDTQY
TRBV6-1	-	TRBJ2-1	ASSETSLAGIYPYNEQF
TRBV28	-	TRBJ1-1	ASISGESEAF
TRBV7-9	-	TRBJ2-7	ASSLMGQGTTEQY
TRBV15	-	TRBJ2-2	ATSRTPEGTNTGELF
TRBV7-9	-	TRBJ1-1	ASSFDGLIAAF
TRBV6-5	-	TRBJ2-7	ASSYSEEGDEQY
TRBV4-2	-	TRBJ2-7	ASSQERGARGEQY
TRBV29-1	-	TRBJ2-3	SVAGGTSGGYTDTQY
TRBV27	-	TRBJ2-3	ASSFGASGTDTQY
TRBV28	-	TRBJ1-5	ASSLEVEGNQPQH
TRBV2	-	TRBJ1-3	ASRPTGSSGNTIY
TRBV7-9	-	TRBJ1-3	ASSSAGQGWDTIY
TRBV9	-	TRBJ2-7	ASSVGYGRRSYEQY